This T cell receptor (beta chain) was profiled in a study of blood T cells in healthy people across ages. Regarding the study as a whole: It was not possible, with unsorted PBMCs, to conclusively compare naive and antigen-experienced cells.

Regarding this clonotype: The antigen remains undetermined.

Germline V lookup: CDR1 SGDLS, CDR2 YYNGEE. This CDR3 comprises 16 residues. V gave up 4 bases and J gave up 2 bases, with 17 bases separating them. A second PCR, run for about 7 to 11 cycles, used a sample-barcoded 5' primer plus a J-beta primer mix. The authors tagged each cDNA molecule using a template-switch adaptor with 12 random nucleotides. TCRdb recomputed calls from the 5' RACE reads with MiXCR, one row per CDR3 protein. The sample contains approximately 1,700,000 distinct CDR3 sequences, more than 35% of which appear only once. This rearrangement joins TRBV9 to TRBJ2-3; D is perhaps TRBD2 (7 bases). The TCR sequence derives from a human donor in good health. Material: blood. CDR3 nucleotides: TGTGCCAGCAGCCCCCTGGGAGGGGGGGTCACAGATACGCAGTATTTT. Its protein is CASSPLGGGVTDTQYF.